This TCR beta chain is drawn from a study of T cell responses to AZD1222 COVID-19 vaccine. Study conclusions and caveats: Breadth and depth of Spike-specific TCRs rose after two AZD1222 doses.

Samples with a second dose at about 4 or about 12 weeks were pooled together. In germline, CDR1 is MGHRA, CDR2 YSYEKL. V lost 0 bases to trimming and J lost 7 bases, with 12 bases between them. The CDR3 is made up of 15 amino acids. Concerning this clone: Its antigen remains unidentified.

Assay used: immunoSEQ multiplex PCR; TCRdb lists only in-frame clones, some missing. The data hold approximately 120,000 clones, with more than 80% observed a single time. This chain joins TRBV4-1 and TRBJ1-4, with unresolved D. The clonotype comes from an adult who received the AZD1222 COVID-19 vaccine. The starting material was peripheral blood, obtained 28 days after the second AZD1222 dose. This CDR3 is CASSQEGMMSEKLFF. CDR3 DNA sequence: TGCGCCAGCAGCCAAGAGGGGATGATGTCTGAAAAACTGTTTTTT.